A selection of T cell receptor beta chains follows, all from one sample in a study of T cell changes during pregnancy in multiple sclerosis. The repertoire was sequenced with immunoSEQ multiplex PCR; TCRdb's copy has only in-frame clones and lacks some. The sample yields 93,000 or so clones, approximately 90% seen once. Sequenced here: peripheral blood, sampled before pregnancy. The receptor source for this set is a female donor with multiple sclerosis, enrolled in a pregnancy study. CDR3s include the opening cysteine and the closing phenylalanine or tryptophan. The order of the fields is clone size, J gene, V gene, D gene, CDR3 protein, CDR3 DNA. D genes are given only for firm matches. Size is omitted from some rows. Given values are once, few, many or a class for expanded clones.

>.|TRBJ1-1|TRBV6-5|.
CASSSQRGSSAFF
TGTGCCAGCAGTAGCCAGAGAGGAAGCTCGGCTTTCTTT
>once|TRBJ2-3|TRBV4-1|TRBD2
CASSQELAGGSLGQYF
TGCGCCAGCAGCCAAGAATTGGCGGGGGGTTCCCTTGGGCAGTATTTT
>.|TRBJ1-2|TRBV6-4|.
CASSEGQGDYGYTF
TGTGCCAGCAGTGAGGGTCAGGGTGACTATGGCTACACCTTC
>.|TRBJ1-2|TRBV2|.
CASSERRDGGYTF
TGTGCCAGCAGTGAACGGAGGGATGGCGGCTACACCTTC
>.|TRBJ1-4|TRBV7-6|.
CASSPVNEKLFF
TGTGCCAGCAGCCCGGTTAATGAAAAACTGTTTTTT
>few|TRBJ2-7|TRBV7-6|.
CASNLVDEQYF
TGTGCCAGCAATCTAGTGGACGAGCAGTACTTC
>.|TRBJ2-5|TRBV6-6|TRBD1
CASSPGQGQETQYF
TGTGCCAGCAGCCCGGGACAGGGCCAAGAGACCCAGTACTTC
>.|TRBJ2-7|TRBV18|TRBD1
CASSPQQGAYEQYF
TGTGCCAGCTCACCACAACAGGGGGCTTACGAGCAGTACTTC
>.|TRBJ2-7|TRBV6-6|.
CASSYRLATYEQYF
TGTGCCAGCAGTTACCGGCTAGCCACCTACGAGCAGTACTTC
>.|TRBJ2-3|TRBV7-9|TRBD1
CASSLRPRTGRSTDTQYF
TGTGCCAGCAGCCTCCGACCCAGGACAGGGAGGAGCACAGATACGCAGTATTTT
>.|TRBJ1-4|TRBV5-6|TRBD1
CASSSTGGVEKLFF
TGTGCCAGCAGTTCGACAGGGGGCGTTGAAAAACTGTTTTTT
>once|TRBJ2-3|TRBV2|TRBD2
CASSLAGATDTQYF
TGTGCCAGCAGTCTAGCGGGAGCGACAGATACGCAGTATTTT
>.|TRBJ2-1|TRBV7-2|TRBD2
CASSLWGREGLNEQFF
TGTGCCAGCAGCTTATGGGGGCGGGAGGGCCTTAATGAGCAGTTCTTC
>.|TRBJ1-5|TRBV19|TRBD1
CASSRGTGHQPQHF
TGTGCCAGTAGTAGAGGGACAGGGCACCAGCCCCAGCATTTT
>.|TRBJ2-5|TRBV25-1|.
CASSDAGQETQYF
TGTGCCAGCAGTGATGCGGGACAAGAGACCCAGTACTTC
>.|TRBJ2-2|TRBV19|.
CASNLAGIAGELFF
TGTGCCAGCAACCTTGCGGGTATCGCCGGGGAGCTGTTTTTT
>.|TRBJ2-7|TRBV4-2|.
CASSQEEVSSYEQYF
TGTGCCAGCAGCCAAGAAGAGGTTTCCTCCTACGAGCAGTACTTC
>.|TRBJ2-7|TRBV5-1|.
CASSLAGGGLSYEQYF
TGCGCCAGCAGCTTGGCCGGAGGGGGCCTCTCCTACGAGCAGTACTTC
>.|TRBJ2-1|TRBV29-1|TRBD1
CSVSRQGDNEQFF
TGCAGCGTGTCAAGACAGGGGGACAATGAGCAGTTCTTC
>.|TRBJ1-6|TRBV7-3|TRBD1
CASSLGQGMDNSPLHF
TGTGCCAGCAGCTTAGGACAGGGGATGGATAATTCACCCCTCCACTTT
>.|TRBJ2-4|TRBV7-8|.
CASSLLTGTLVKNIQYF
TGTGCCAGCAGCCTACTGACAGGGACTCTTGTCAAAAACATTCAGTACTTC
>once|TRBJ2-7|TRBV4-3|.
CASSQDRGSSYEQYF
TGCGCCAGCAGCCAAGATCGGGGGAGTTCCTACGAGCAGTACTTC
>once|TRBJ1-5|TRBV28|.
CASTHRRGQYNQPQHF
TGTGCCAGCACCCATCGGCGAGGACAGTACAATCAGCCCCAGCATTTT
>.|TRBJ2-1|TRBV9|TRBD2
CASSVGLAGVTNEQFF
TGTGCCAGCAGCGTGGGACTAGCGGGAGTTACCAATGAGCAGTTCTTC
>.|TRBJ2-3|TRBV18|.
CASSPPTGVGADTQYF
TGTGCCAGCTCACCCCCTACGGGAGTCGGCGCAGATACGCAGTATTTT
>.|TRBJ2-7|TRBV2|.
CASSRRISYEQYF
TGTGCCAGCAGTCGCAGGATTTCCTACGAGCAGTACTTC
>.|TRBJ1-4|TRBV19|TRBD1
CASSPLDREKLFF
TGTGCCAGTAGCCCCTTGGACAGGGAAAAACTGTTTTTT
>.|TRBJ2-5|TRBV9|.
CASSVVGNGQETQYF
TGTGCCAGCAGCGTAGTGGGCAACGGCCAAGAGACCCAGTACTTC
>.|TRBJ1-5|TRBV18|TRBD1
CASSNRGTDNQPQHF
TGTGCCAGCTCAAACAGGGGGACAGATAATCAGCCCCAGCATTTT
>.|TRBJ1-2|TRBV27|.
CASSIRALSRGYTF
TGTGCCAGCAGTATCCGAGCCCTGTCCCGGGGCTACACCTTC
>.|TRBJ1-2|TRBV5-1|TRBD1
CASRYGQGYGYTF
TGCGCCAGCAGATATGGACAGGGGTATGGCTACACCTTC
>.|TRBJ2-7|TRBV4-2|.
CASSLQGYEQYF
TGTGCCAGCAGCCTACAGGGTTACGAGCAGTACTTC
>.|TRBJ2-2|TRBV2|.
CASSAETGELFF
TGTGCCAGCAGTGCCGAGACCGGGGAGCTGTTTTTT
>.|TRBJ2-1|TRBV7-3|TRBD2
CASSPGLAGGPGINEQFF
TGTGCCAGCAGCCCGGGACTAGCGGGAGGGCCGGGTATCAATGAGCAGTTCTTC
>.|TRBJ1-4|TRBV18|TRBD1
CASSDRATNEKLFF
TGTGCCAGCTCGGACAGGGCAACTAATGAAAAACTGTTTTTT
>.|TRBJ1-2|TRBV14|.
CASSQDDWGLGGYTF
TGTGCCAGCAGCCAAGATGACTGGGGGCTGGGAGGCTACACCTTC
>.|TRBJ1-2|TRBV5-1|TRBD1
CASSYGRTGPYGYTF
TGCGCCAGCAGTTACGGAAGGACAGGACCCTATGGCTACACCTTC
>.|TRBJ2-2|TRBV9|TRBD2
CASSVAAGEGGELFF
TGTGCCAGCAGCGTAGCAGCGGGGGAGGGCGGGGAGCTGTTTTTT
>.|TRBJ1-3|TRBV28|.
CASSLRTASGNTIYF
TGTGCCAGCAGTTTAAGGACAGCCTCTGGAAACACCATATATTTT
>.|TRBJ2-3|TRBV1|.
CTSSSGTSDTQYF
TGCACCAGTTCTAGCGGGACTTCAGATACGCAGTATTTT
>.|TRBJ2-1|TRBV14|TRBD2
CASSQDGTGGVNEQFF
TGTGCCAGCAGCCAAGACGGGACGGGGGGGGTCAATGAGCAGTTCTTC
>once|TRBJ2-7|TRBV7-9|TRBD1
CASSPVGGGTGLYEQYF
TGTGCCAGCAGCCCAGTGGGGGGAGGGACAGGGCTTTACGAGCAGTACTTC
>once|TRBJ2-7|TRBV7-9|.
CASSLEVRPYEQYF
TGTGCCAGCAGCTTAGAGGTCAGGCCCTACGAGCAGTACTTC